This T cell receptor (beta chain) was sequenced during a study of OX40 agonist ivuxolimab in advanced cancers. About the research overall: At 0.01 to 10 mg/kg, ivuxolimab was administered intravenously to patients every 2 weeks.

CDR1 MGHRA and CDR2 YSYEKL come from the germline V gene. Trimming removed 4 bases at V and 8 bases at J, with 21 bases between. The CDR3 has 17 residues. Assay used: immunoSEQ multiplex PCR; TCRdb lists only in-frame clones, some missing. This sample yields approximately 70,000 clones, of which about 84% are seen a single time; under 7.5% belongs to the top ten. General observations from the study: There were, on average, more expanded clones in CD8+ T cells than in CD4+. Antigen specificity of clonally expanded peripheral T cells was not established.

On this clone: Its specificity is unknown.

This sequence originates from an adult with an advanced solid tumor such as melanoma, head and neck, liver or kidney cancer. The sequencing here drew on CD4+ or CD8+ T cells sorted from blood, taken in a trial of the OX40 agonist ivuxolimab. The chain employs TRBV4-1 and TRBJ1-6, with D possibly being TRBD1 (6 bases). The CDR3 spells CASSLSSNRASYSPLHF. CDR3 bases: TGCGCCAGCAGCCTAAGTTCTAACAGGGCATCTTATTCACCCCTCCACTTT.